This TCR beta chain was sequenced during a study of blood T cell repertoires in COVID-19. Trimming took 5 bases from V and 9 from J, leaving 20 bases between them. Germline V CDR1 and CDR2: SGHAT, FQDESV (reference sequence). The length of the CDR3 is 15 residues. Under the authors' procedure: Reference gene primers were amplified, and this amplification served to estimate nucleated cell counts. TCRdb's copy holds only in-frame clones and misses some; the assay was immunoSEQ multiplex PCR. The V and J calls and clone size were taken over from that table, and D and trimming were inferred from the DNA. The profile shows 130,000 to 150,000 clones, 80% to 90% of them singletons.

The rearrangement joins TRBV11-1 to TRBJ2-1; D is perhaps TRBD2 (7 bases). Sequenced sample: peripheral blood. The sequence came from a woman in her sixties or seventies with active COVID-19. The chain's CDR3 is CASSRGAGQGREQFF. DNA for the CDR3: TGTGCCAGCAGCCGGGGGGCGGGCCAGGGGCGTGAGCAGTTCTTC.